Sequencing of this T cell receptor (beta chain) was carried out in a study of human T cells and chemical hapten exposure. As for the study in general: Among samples, TCR yields varied mainly because of small differences in pooled library volume. Broader study findings: Patch test score showed a positive correlation with PT1 expanded TCR counts.

In TCRdb, the RACE reads were re-called with MiXCR into one record per CDR3 protein. In the table there are 150,000 to 200,000 distinct CDR3 sequences, 13% to 15% of which are singletons. This clonotype was detected a few times. Its cognate antigen is unknown. The time point is: patch test 1, 2 weeks after DPC sensitization. The treatment is: therapeutic diphenylcyclopropenone sensitization with weekly scalp DPC. Participating donors were patients with alopecia, aged 18 to 70 years, considered appropriate candidates for DPC. CDR3 length: 15 residues. The germline V and J ends were trimmed by 4 bases and 0 bases, with 10 bases remaining between them. Germline-derived CDR1 and CDR2 are MNHNS and SASEGT.

The J gene is TRBJ1-5, the V gene TRBV6-1; no reliable D call. The sample in question was whole blood, obtained in connection with sensitization to the hapten diphenylcyclopropenone (DPC). This TCR came from a woman between 25 and 40 years old with alopecia areata. Some clones in this sample may be carry-over from other donors' samples. The DNA for the CDR3 is TGTGCCAGCAGTGCGAGAGGAAATAGCAATCAGCCCCAGCATTTT. Translating it yields CASSARGNSNQPQHF.